There are a few counts of the clone carrying this TCR beta chain. The antigen is undetermined. Sequenced by immunoSEQ multiplex PCR; TCRdb stores in-frame clones only, minus some. The sample lists 60,000 to 75,000 clones, 80% to 90% occurring once. This entry is derived from a study of T cell responses to AZD1222 COVID-19 vaccine. Study-wide results and caveats: Across the whole spike, CD4 TCRs peaked at regions 160-218 and 743-854.

J was trimmed by 5 bases and V by 4 bases; bases with no gene match: 9. The CDR3 totals 15 residues. Germline CDR1 LGHDT, CDR2 YNNKEL (reference sequence). This specimen consisted of peripheral blood, obtained on day 0 of AZD1222 vaccination. This receptor was taken from an adult in good health. This chain uses TRBV3-1 (or the pseudogene TRBV3-2) with TRBJ1-1, with 8 bases fitting TRBD1. CDR3 amino acids: CASSPLNRGRTEAFF. CDR3 DNA sequence: TGTGCCAGCAGCCCTTTGAACAGGGGGAGGACTGAAGCTTTCTTT.